Listed below are T cell receptor beta chains from one sample, sequenced in a study of blood T cell repertoires in COVID-19. Assay: immunoSEQ multiplex PCR; the TCRdb copy retains only in-frame clones and omits some. This sample has over 250,000 clones; under 90% occur once, and the top ten carry approximately 4%. The sequencing input was PBMCs or T cells enriched from blood (not recorded which). The receptors shown here come from a man aged 25-40 years with acute COVID-19. Each CDR3 is given with its conserved first and last residue. The D gene is left open where the match is weak. The size field is filled for only some rows; it gives once, few, many or a size class.

d_call: NA
j_call: TRBJ2-2
clone_size: NA
v_call: TRBV14
cdr3_nt: TGTGCCAGCAGCCAAGTACTAGCCACCGGGGAGCTGTTTTTT
cdr3_aa: CASSQVLATGELFF

d_call: NA
j_call: TRBJ1-2
clone_size: NA
v_call: TRBV6-5
cdr3_nt: TGTGCCAGCAGTACGGAAGAGGGCTATGGCTACACCTTC
cdr3_aa: CASSTEEGYGYTF

d_call: NA
j_call: TRBJ2-1
clone_size: NA
v_call: TRBV27
cdr3_nt: TGTGCCAGCAGTCTACAAGGGGCCTACAATGAGCAGTTCTTC
cdr3_aa: CASSLQGAYNEQFF

d_call: NA
j_call: TRBJ2-2
clone_size: few
v_call: TRBV11-2
cdr3_nt: TGTGCCAGCACCAACTCGGGGAACACCGGGGAGCTGTTTTTT
cdr3_aa: CASTNSGNTGELFF

d_call: TRBD2
j_call: TRBJ2-3
clone_size: NA
v_call: TRBV6-5
cdr3_nt: TGTGCCAGCAAACCGGGACTAGCGGTAGATACGCAGTATTTT
cdr3_aa: CASKPGLAVDTQYF

d_call: TRBD1
j_call: TRBJ1-2
clone_size: NA
v_call: TRBV28
cdr3_nt: TGTGCCAGCAGCCTTATGGGGACAGCTAACTATGGCTACACCTTC
cdr3_aa: CASSLMGTANYGYTF

d_call: TRBD1
j_call: TRBJ1-2
clone_size: NA
v_call: TRBV10-3
cdr3_nt: TGTGCCATCTATGGACAGGATATTTCCTATGGCTACACCTTC
cdr3_aa: CAIYGQDISYGYTF

d_call: TRBD1
j_call: TRBJ2-2
clone_size: NA
v_call: TRBV27
cdr3_nt: TGTGCCAGCAGTAGGGGACAGAGGAACACCGGGGAGCTGTTTTTT
cdr3_aa: CASSRGQRNTGELFF

d_call: NA
j_call: TRBJ1-6
clone_size: NA
v_call: TRBV25-1
cdr3_nt: TGTGCCAGCACAGGGTCCGGGGGCTCCTATAATTCACCCCTCCACTTT
cdr3_aa: CASTGSGGSYNSPLHF

d_call: NA
j_call: TRBJ2-1
clone_size: NA
v_call: TRBV12-3/TRBV12-4
cdr3_nt: TGTGCCAGCCGTTGGGCCAATGAGCAGTTCTTC
cdr3_aa: CASRWANEQFF

d_call: NA
j_call: TRBJ2-1
clone_size: many
v_call: TRBV27
cdr3_nt: TGTGCCAGCAGTTATAGGCCTAGCTCCTACAATGAGCAGTTCTTC
cdr3_aa: CASSYRPSSYNEQFF

d_call: NA
j_call: TRBJ1-2
clone_size: NA
v_call: TRBV9
cdr3_nt: TGTGCCAGCAGCGGTACTTGGGCGACTAACTATGGCTACACCTTC
cdr3_aa: CASSGTWATNYGYTF

d_call: NA
j_call: TRBJ1-5
clone_size: NA
v_call: TRBV15
cdr3_nt: TGTGCCACCAGCAGGGGGGGAAACAATCAGCCCCAGCATTTT
cdr3_aa: CATSRGGNNQPQHF

d_call: NA
j_call: TRBJ1-6
clone_size: NA
v_call: TRBV6-5
cdr3_nt: TGTGCCAGCAGTTACGGGCAGAGCTCCTATAATTCACCCCTCCACTTT
cdr3_aa: CASSYGQSSYNSPLHF

d_call: NA
j_call: TRBJ2-2
clone_size: NA
v_call: TRBV19
cdr3_nt: TGTGCCAGTCGCAGCCAGGGTAACACCGGGGAGCTGTTTTTT
cdr3_aa: CASRSQGNTGELFF

d_call: NA
j_call: TRBJ2-1
clone_size: NA
v_call: TRBV24-1
cdr3_nt: TGTGCCACCAGTGATCCCGTGACGGGGGGCAACAATGAGCAGTTCTTC
cdr3_aa: CATSDPVTGGNNEQFF